What follows describes a single T cell receptor beta chain. Its target is not known. The data were taken from a study of T cells in Graves' hyperthyroidism and ophthalmopathy. Ophthalmopathy patients all had a Clinical Activity Score of at least 3, a NOSPECS grade of at least 4 and disease under 3 months old. The study based diagnoses on clinical symptoms, serum thyroxine and TRAb, thyroid ultrasound and orbital computed tomography. Authors of the study amplified TCR beta CDR3 regions from RNA transcripts. An initial round of RT-PCR targeting the TCR CDR3 relied on the HTBI primer set. TCRdb recomputed calls from the multiplex PCR reads with MiXCR, one row per CDR3 protein. The sample contains 450,000 to 600,000 distinct CDR3 sequences, approximately 20% of which appear only once. Germline V gives CDR1 SGDLS, CDR2 YYNGEE. This CDR3 spans 14 amino acids. Trimming pared 0 bases from V and 3 bases from J, leaving 10 bases between.

Study-level findings and limits: It was a median roughly 6.5 months before onset that the model predicted ophthalmopathy.

This chain joins TRBV9 and TRBJ2-7; D unclear. The sample was blood. The clonotype was recovered from a man aged 35-49 years with Graves' ophthalmopathy. The CDR3 loop is CASSVAVPGYEQYF. In DNA, the CDR3 is TGTGCCAGCAGCGTAGCTGTACCGGGCTACGAGCAGTACTTC.